This T cell receptor (beta chain) was retrieved from a study of T-cell memory formation after mild COVID-19. CDR3 length: 13 amino acids. CDR1 and CDR2 (germline): SGHDT, YYEEEE. V gave up 5 bases and J gave up 7 bases, with 15 bases separating them. TCRdb processed the 5' RACE reads anew with MiXCR; each CDR3 protein has one entry. Here the sample spans about 350,000 distinct CDR3 sequences, about an eighth being singletons. The sequence derives from a man between 18 and 29 years old who had mild COVID-19 (a few samples of this study predate the infection). Cell type and time point are not known. The rearrangement joins TRBV5-6 to TRBJ1-2; the D gene is possibly TRBD1 (6 bases). The sample consisted of PBMCs or a T cell subset sorted from them (not recorded which). The CDR3 DNA is TGTGCCAGCAGAAGGGACACCAAGAGTGGCTACACCTTC. It yields the protein CASRRDTKSGYTF.